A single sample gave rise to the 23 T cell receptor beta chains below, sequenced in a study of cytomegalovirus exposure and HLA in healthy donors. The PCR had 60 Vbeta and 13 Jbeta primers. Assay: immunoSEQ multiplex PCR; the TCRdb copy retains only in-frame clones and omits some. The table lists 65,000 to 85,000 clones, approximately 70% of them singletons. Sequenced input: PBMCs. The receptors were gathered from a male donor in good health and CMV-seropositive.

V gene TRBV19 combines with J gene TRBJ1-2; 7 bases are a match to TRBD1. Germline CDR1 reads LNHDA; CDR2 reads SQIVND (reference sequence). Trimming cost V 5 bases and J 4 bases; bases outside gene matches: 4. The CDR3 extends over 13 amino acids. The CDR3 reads CASSDREGYGYTF. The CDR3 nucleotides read TGTGCCAGTAGTGACAGGGAAGGCTATGGCTACACCTTC.

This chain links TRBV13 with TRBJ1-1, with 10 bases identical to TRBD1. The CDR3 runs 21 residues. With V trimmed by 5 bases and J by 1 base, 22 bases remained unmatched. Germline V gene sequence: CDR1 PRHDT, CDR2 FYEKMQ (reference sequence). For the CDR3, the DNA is TGTGCCAGCAGCCTAGTGTGGGACAGGGGAATCGAATTCAATAGGAACACTGAAGCTTTCTTT. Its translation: CASSLVWDRGIEFNRNTEAFF.

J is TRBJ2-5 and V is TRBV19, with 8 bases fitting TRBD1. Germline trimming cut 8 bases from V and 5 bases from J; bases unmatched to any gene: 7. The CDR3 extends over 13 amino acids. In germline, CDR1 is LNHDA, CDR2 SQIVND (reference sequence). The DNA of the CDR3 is TGTGCCAGTTCGGACAGGGCCAAGGAGACCCAGTACTTC. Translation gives CASSDRAKETQYF.

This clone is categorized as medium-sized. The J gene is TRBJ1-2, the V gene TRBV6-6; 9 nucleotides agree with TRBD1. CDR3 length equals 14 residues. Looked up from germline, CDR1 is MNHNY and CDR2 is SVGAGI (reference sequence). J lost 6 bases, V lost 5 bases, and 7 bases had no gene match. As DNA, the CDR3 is TGTGCCAGCAGTGTGCGTACAGGGGGCGATGGCTACACCTTC. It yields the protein CASSVRTGGDGYTF.

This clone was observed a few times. CDR3 sequence: CASRNTGSIGYTF. The DNA of the CDR3 is TGTGCCAGCAGGAATACAGGGAGTATTGGCTACACCTTC. This chain uses TRBV6-5 with TRBJ1-2; TRBD1 might be the D (6 bases). The V end was cut by 6 bases, the J end by 7 bases, with 15 bases between. The germline V gene has CDR1 MNHEY and CDR2 SVGAGI. CDR3 length: 13 residues.

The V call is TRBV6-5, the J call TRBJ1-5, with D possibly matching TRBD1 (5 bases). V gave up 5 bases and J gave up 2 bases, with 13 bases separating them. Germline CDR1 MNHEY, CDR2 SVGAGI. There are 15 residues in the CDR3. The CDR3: CASSGAWFGNQPQHF. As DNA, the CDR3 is TGTGCCAGCAGTGGGGCATGGTTTGGCAATCAGCCCCAGCATTTT.

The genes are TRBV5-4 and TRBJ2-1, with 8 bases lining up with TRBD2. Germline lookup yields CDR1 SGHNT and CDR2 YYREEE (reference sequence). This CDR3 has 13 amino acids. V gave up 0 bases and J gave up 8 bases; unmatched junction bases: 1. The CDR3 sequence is CASSLGTSYEQFF. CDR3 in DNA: TGTGCCAGCAGCTTGGGGACTAGCTATGAGCAGTTCTTC.

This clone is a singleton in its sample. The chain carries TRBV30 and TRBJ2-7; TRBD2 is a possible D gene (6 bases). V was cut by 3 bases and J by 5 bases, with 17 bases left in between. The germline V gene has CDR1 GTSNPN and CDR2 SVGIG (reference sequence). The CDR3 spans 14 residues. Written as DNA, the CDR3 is TGTGCCTGGAGATCGGGCCGGACTACCAACGAGCAGTACTTC. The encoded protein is CAWRSGRTTNEQYF.

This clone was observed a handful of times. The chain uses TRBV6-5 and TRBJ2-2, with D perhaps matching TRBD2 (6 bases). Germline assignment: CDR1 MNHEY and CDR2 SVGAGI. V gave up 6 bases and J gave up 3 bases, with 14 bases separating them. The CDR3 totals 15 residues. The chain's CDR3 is CASRPPAGYTGELFF. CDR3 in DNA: TGTGCCAGCAGACCTCCCGCGGGGTACACCGGGGAGCTGTTTTTT.

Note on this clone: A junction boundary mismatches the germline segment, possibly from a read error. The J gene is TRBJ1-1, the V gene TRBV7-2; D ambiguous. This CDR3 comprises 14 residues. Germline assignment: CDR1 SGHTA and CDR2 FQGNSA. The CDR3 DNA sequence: TGTGCCAGCCGCTTTTATCGGGGGAACACTGAAGCTTTCTTT. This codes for CASRFYRGNTEAFF.

CDR3 protein: CAWSGTSGGADTQYF. In nucleotides, the CDR3 is TGTGCCTGGAGCGGGACTAGCGGGGGGGCAGATACGCAGTATTTT. The V and J genes are TRBV30 and TRBJ2-3; 16 bases align to TRBD2. This CDR3 is built from 15 residues. V shed 3 bases and J 4 bases; nucleotides not matched to a gene: 1. Germline V gives CDR1 GTSNPN, CDR2 SVGIG (reference sequence). The full variable domain, with the rest looked up from reference TRBV30 and TRBJ2-3, is SQTIHQWPATLVQPVGSPLSLECTVEGTSNPNLYWYRQAAGRGLQLLFYSVGIGQISSEVPQNLSASRPQDRQFILSSKKLLLSDSGFYLCAWSGTSGGADTQYFGPGTRLTVL.

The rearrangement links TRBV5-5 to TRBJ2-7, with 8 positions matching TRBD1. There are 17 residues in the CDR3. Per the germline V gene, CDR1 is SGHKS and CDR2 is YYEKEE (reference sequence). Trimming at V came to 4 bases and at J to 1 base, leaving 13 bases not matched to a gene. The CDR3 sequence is CASSRSAATGASYEQYF. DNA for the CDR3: TGTGCCAGCAGCCGAAGCGCTGCGACAGGGGCGTCCTACGAGCAGTACTTC.

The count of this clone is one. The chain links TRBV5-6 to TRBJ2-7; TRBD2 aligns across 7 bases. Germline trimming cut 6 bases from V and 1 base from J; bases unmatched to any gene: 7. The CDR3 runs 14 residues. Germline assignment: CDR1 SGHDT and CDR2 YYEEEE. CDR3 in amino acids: CASTPGGSSYEQYF. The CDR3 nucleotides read TGTGCCAGCACCCCGGGAGGTAGTTCCTACGAGCAGTACTTC.

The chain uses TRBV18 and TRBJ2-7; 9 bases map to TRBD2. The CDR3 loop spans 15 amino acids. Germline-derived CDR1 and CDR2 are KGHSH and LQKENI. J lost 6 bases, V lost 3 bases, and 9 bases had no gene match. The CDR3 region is CASSPRAGGLLEQYF. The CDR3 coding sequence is TGTGCCAGCTCACCTCGGGCGGGAGGGCTTCTCGAGCAGTACTTC.

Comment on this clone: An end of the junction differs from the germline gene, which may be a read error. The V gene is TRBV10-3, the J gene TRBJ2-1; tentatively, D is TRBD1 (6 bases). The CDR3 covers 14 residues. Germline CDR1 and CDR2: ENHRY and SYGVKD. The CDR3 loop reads CAIREGQRYNEQFF. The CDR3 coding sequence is TGTGCCATCCGTGAGGGACAACGCTACAATGAGCAGTTCTTC.

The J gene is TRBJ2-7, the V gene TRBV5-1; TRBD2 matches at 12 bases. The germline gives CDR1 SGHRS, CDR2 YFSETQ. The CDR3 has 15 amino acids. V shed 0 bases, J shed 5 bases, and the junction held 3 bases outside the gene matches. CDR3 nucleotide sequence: TGCGCCAGCAGCTTGGAAGGACTAGCGGGGCACGAGCAGTACTTC. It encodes CASSLEGLAGHEQYF.

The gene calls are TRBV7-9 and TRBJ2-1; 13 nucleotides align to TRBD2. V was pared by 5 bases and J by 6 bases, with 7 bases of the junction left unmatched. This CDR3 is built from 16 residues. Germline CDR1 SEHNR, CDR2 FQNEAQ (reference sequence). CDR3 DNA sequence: TGTGCCAGCAGCCCCCAGGGACTAGCGGGGACCAATGAGCAGTTCTTC. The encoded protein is CASSPQGLAGTNEQFF.

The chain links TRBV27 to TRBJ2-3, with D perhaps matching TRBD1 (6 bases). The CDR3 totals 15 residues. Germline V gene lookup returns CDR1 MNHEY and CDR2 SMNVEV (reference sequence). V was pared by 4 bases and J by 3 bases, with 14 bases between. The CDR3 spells CASSSGHIRTDTQYF. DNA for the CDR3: TGTGCCAGCAGTTCGGGACACATAAGGACAGATACGCAGTATTTT.

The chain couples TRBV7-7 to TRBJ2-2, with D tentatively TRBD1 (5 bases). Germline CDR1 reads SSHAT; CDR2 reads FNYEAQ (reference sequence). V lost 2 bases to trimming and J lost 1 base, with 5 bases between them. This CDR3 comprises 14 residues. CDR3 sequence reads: CASSLRGNTGELFF. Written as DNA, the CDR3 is TGTGCCAGCAGCTTAAGGGGGAACACCGGGGAGCTGTTTTTT.

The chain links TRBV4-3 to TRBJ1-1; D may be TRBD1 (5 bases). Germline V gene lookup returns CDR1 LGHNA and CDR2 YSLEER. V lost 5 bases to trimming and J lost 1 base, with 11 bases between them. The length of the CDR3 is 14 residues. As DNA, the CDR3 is TGCGCCAGCAGCTCCAGGGCAAGGAACACTGAAGCTTTCTTT. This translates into CASSSRARNTEAFF.

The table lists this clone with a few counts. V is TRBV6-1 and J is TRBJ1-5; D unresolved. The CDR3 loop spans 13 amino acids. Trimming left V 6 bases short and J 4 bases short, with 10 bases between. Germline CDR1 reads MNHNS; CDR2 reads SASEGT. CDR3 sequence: CASSREVNQPQHF. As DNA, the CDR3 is TGTGCCAGCAGCCGGGAGGTGAATCAGCCCCAGCATTTT.

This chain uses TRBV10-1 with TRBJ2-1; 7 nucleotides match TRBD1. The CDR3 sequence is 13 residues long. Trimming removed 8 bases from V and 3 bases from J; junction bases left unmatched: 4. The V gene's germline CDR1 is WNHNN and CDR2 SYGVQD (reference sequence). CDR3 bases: TGCGCCAGCGGGACAGAGAACTACAATGAGCAGTTCTTC. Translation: CASGTENYNEQFF.

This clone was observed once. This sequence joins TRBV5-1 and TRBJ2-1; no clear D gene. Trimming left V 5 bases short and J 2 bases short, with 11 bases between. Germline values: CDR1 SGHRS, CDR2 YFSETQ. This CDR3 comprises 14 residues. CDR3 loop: CASSDMNAYNEQFF. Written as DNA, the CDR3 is TGCGCCAGCAGTGACATGAACGCCTACAATGAGCAGTTCTTC. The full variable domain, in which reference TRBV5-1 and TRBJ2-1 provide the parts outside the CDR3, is KAGVTQTPRYLIKTRGQQVTLSCSPISGHRSVSWYQQTPGQGLQFLFEYFSETQRNKGNFPGRFSGRQFSNSRSEMNVSTLELGDSALYLCASSDMNAYNEQFFGPGTRLTVL.